The clone carrying this T cell receptor beta chain has a count of ten or more. Its antigen is undetermined. The sample belongs to a study of tumor-infiltrating lymphocytes in primary liver carcinoma. Overall study: Each sample had roughly 3.65 to 8 million productive TCRbeta reads regardless of tissue type. Broader study findings: CD4+ and CD8+ repertoires could not be compared in these unsorted bulk samples.

It was unsorted whole blood that yielded blood RNA, and germline DNA was also extracted. J gave up 3 bases and V 4 bases, and 8 bases lay outside the gene matches. The germline V gene encodes CDR1 SGHNT and CDR2 YYREEE (reference sequence). This CDR3 is 15 amino acids long. TCR beta cDNA was reverse-transcribed from roughly 0.45 ug of total RNA. The reaction used a constant-region primer and ProtoScript II reverse transcriptase. Libraries covering TCR beta were generated through three nested multiplex PCR rounds (using a slightly modified ARM-PCR). Each of the first two PCR rounds ran nine to ten cycles with TRBV1-TRBV30 forward and C-beta reverse primers. MiXCR, applied by TCRdb to the multiplex PCR reads, yields one record per CDR3 protein. The sample has approximately 340,000 distinct CDR3 sequences; less than 70% are singletons.

The V gene is TRBV5-4, the J gene TRBJ2-3; 7 positions match TRBD1. Sequenced sample: peripheral blood. This clonotype originated in a man aged 40-50 years with primary liver carcinoma and hepatitis B virus infection. CDR3 in amino acids: CASSLRTGSTDTQYF. DNA of the CDR3: TGTGCCAGCAGCCTACGGACAGGAAGTACAGATACGCAGTATTTT.